This T cell receptor beta chain was captured by sequencing in a study of cytomegalovirus exposure and HLA in healthy donors. This clone was counted a few times. Use of 60 Vbeta and 13 Jbeta primers characterized the PCR. The repertoire was sequenced with immunoSEQ multiplex PCR; TCRdb's copy has only in-frame clones and lacks some. The table has 100,000 or so clones, roughly 76% seen once. The CDR3 has 13 amino acids. Trimming stripped 0 bases from V and 8 bases from J, with 10 bases between. In germline, CDR1 is GTSNPN, CDR2 SVGIG (reference sequence). V usage is TRBV30 and J usage is TRBJ1-4; D is perhaps TRBD1 (6 bases). The sequence came from a middle-aged woman in good health and CMV-seropositive. The material sequenced was PBMCs. CDR3 residues: CAWSVQGGEKLFF. CDR3 sequence (DNA): TGTGCCTGGAGTGTACAGGGAGGGGAAAAACTGTTTTTT.